This TCR beta chain was sequenced for a study of blood T cell repertoires in COVID-19. Profiled with immunoSEQ multiplex PCR; TCRdb holds only in-frame clones, not every one. Altogether roughly 500,000 clones are present, 88% being singletons, with the ten largest covering 1.5% to 2%. All recovered Cohort 3 donors got two negative PCRs, got clearance, or saw symptom resolution. Sequenced: PBMCs or T cells enriched from blood (not recorded which). The TCR comes from a woman in her thirties or forties who had recovered from COVID-19.

The CDR3 region is CASSPIPQGASTEAFF. DNA for the CDR3: TGTGCCAGCTCACCCATTCCCCAGGGGGCCAGCACTGAAGCTTTCTTT. V and J are TRBV18 and TRBJ1-1; 8 bases agree with TRBD1. The CDR3 runs to 16 residues. Germline CDR1 KGHSH, CDR2 LQKENI. With V trimmed by 3 bases and J by 4 bases, 10 bases remained unmatched.